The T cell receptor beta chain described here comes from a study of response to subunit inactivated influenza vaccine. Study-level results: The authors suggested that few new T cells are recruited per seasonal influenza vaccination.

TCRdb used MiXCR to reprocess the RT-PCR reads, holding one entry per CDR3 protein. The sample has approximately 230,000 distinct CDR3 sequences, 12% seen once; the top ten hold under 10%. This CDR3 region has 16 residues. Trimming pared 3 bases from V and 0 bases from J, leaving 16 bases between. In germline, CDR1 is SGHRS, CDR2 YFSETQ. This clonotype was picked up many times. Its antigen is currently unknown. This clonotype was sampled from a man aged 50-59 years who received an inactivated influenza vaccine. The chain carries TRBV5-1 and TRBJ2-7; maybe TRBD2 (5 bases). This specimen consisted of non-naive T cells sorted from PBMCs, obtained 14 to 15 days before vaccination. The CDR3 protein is CASSYQPGSGSYEQYF. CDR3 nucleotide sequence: TGCGCCAGCAGCTACCAACCGGGAAGTGGCTCCTACGAGCAGTACTTC. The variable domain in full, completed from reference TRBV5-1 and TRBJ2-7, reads KAGVTQTPRYLIKTRGQQVTLSCSPISGHRSVSWYQQTPGQGLQFLFEYFSETQRNKGNFPGRFSGRQFSNSRSEMNVSTLELGDSALYLCASSYQPGSGSYEQYFGPGTRLTVT.